The 24 T cell receptor beta chains in this list originate from one sample, sequenced in a study of blood T cell repertoires in COVID-19. TCRdb's copy holds only in-frame clones and misses some; the assay was immunoSEQ multiplex PCR. Of around 110,000 clones in the sample, more than 75% are singletons; the top ten hold 7.9%. Specimen: peripheral blood. These receptors were collected from a man aged 65 to 85 with acute or convalescent COVID-19.

The chain employs TRBV5-1 and TRBJ2-3, with D unresolved. The V gene lost 2 bases and the J gene lost 2 bases, with 6 bases spanning the gap. The CDR3 has 13 residues. The germline gives CDR1 SGHRS, CDR2 YFSETQ. The CDR3 DNA follows: TGCGCCAGCAGCTTCCGTTACACAGATACGCAGTATTTT. This gives the protein CASSFRYTDTQYF.

This clone has a handful of counts. The gene calls are TRBV2 and TRBJ1-3; D perhaps matches TRBD1 (6 bases). The length of the CDR3 is 15 residues. Trimming took 2 bases from V and 0 from J, leaving 8 bases between them. Germline-derived CDR1 and CDR2 are SNHLY and FYNNEI. The DNA for the CDR3 is TGTGCCAGCAGTGAACACAGGGCCTCTGGAAACACCATATATTTT. Translating gives CASSEHRASGNTIYF.

The chain joins TRBV5-4 to TRBJ2-1; no clear D. V dropped 5 bases and J dropped 10 bases, with 16 bases sitting between them. Germline loops: CDR1 SGHNT, CDR2 YYREEE (reference sequence). The CDR3 spans 13 residues. This CDR3 is CASSPFYSPEQFF. In nucleotides, the CDR3 is TGTGCCAGCAGTCCCTTCTATAGTCCGGAGCAGTTCTTC.

J is TRBJ2-7 and V is TRBV6-5; 10 bases match TRBD2. The V gene end was trimmed by 4 bases and the J gene end by 5 bases; junction bases not matched to a gene: 8. This CDR3 region has 15 residues. CDR1 is MNHEY, CDR2 SVGAGI, per germline. The CDR3 nucleotides read TGTGCCAGCAGTTCCGCTAGCGGGAGAACCCACGAGCAGTACTTC. It is translated as CASSSASGRTHEQYF.

This clone was seen once. V and J are TRBV13 and TRBJ2-1; the match to TRBD1 covers 8 bases. V lost 7 bases to trimming and J lost 9 bases; unmatched junction nucleotides: 8. The CDR3 is 13 amino acids. Germline V gene sequence: CDR1 PRHDT, CDR2 FYEKMQ (reference sequence). The CDR3 loop reads CASKRTGLAEQFF. In DNA form, the CDR3 reads TGTGCCAGCAAAAGGACAGGGCTGGCTGAGCAGTTCTTC.

The chain employs TRBV5-1 and TRBJ2-2; TRBD1 matches 7 bases. V lost 2 bases and J lost 6; bases outside the gene matches: 4. Germline V gene sequence: CDR1 SGHRS, CDR2 YFSETQ. The CDR3 spans 14 residues. CDR3 coding DNA: TGCGCCAGCAGCTTCGGAACAGGGGCCGGGGAGCTGTTTTTT. Its translation is CASSFGTGAGELFF.

The genes are TRBV29-1 and TRBJ2-3, with TRBD2 matching 10 bases. From germline, CDR1 is SQVTM and CDR2 ANQGSEA. V dropped 5 bases and J dropped 5; count of bases not matched to a gene: 7. The CDR3 extends over 14 amino acids. The chain's CDR3 is CSVQKAGGGDTQYF. The CDR3 coding sequence is TGCAGCGTTCAGAAAGCGGGAGGGGGAGATACGCAGTATTTT.

CDR3 nucleotides: TGTGCCAGCAGTTTCGTGGCGGGGGACCGCTACAATGAGCAGTTCTTC. As protein: CASSFVAGDRYNEQFF. This rearrangement joins TRBV27 to TRBJ2-1, with 7 nucleotides matching TRBD2. V lost 3 bases, J lost 3 bases, and 8 bases stayed unmatched. Germline loops: CDR1 MNHEY, CDR2 SMNVEV (reference sequence). This CDR3 is built from 16 residues.

This rearrangement joins TRBV28 to TRBJ2-2, with a tentative D call TRBD2 (5 bases). Germline CDR1 MDHEN, CDR2 SYDVKM. The CDR3 loop spans 16 amino acids. Between the trimmed V and J ends, which lost 2 bases and 5 bases, there was a span of 15 bases. The CDR3 spells CASSLGRTGRTGELFF. The CDR3 DNA reads TGTGCCAGCAGTTTAGGACGGACTGGACGGACCGGGGAGCTGTTTTTT.

The J gene is TRBJ2-7, the V gene TRBV10-3, with 9 bases matching TRBD2. The germline gives CDR1 ENHRY, CDR2 SYGVKD. The CDR3 spans 16 residues. J gave up 2 bases and V 4 bases, and 9 bases lay outside the gene matches. The CDR3 spells CAISVGSGGGAYEQYF. The CDR3 DNA follows: TGTGCCATCAGTGTTGGATCGGGCGGGGGGGCCTACGAGCAGTACTTC.

The chain combines TRBV9 with TRBJ1-2, with D perhaps matching TRBD1 (5 bases). Germline-derived CDR1 and CDR2 are SGDLS and YYNGEE. Trimming cost V 2 bases and J 4 bases, with 15 bases left between them. The CDR3 is made up of 15 amino acids. This CDR3 reads CASSVGLDSPYGYTF. CDR3 in DNA: TGTGCCAGCAGCGTGGGACTCGACAGTCCCTATGGCTACACCTTC.

The chain uses TRBV2 and TRBJ2-3, with 15 bases identical to TRBD2. Germline CDR1 is SNHLY and CDR2 is FYNNEI. The CDR3 is 16 residues long. J was trimmed by 6 bases and V by 6 bases; bases with no gene match: 7. The CDR3 nucleotides read TGTGCCAGCAGGATGGGACTAGCGGGAGGATGGGATACGCAGTATTTT. It yields the protein CASRMGLAGGWDTQYF.

The J gene is TRBJ1-1, the V gene TRBV3-1 (or the pseudogene TRBV3-2); D is unclear. The CDR3 has 15 residues. Deletions cut 3 bases from V and 1 base from J, with 12 bases between. Germline V gives CDR1 LGHDT, CDR2 YNNKEL (reference sequence). The CDR3 protein is CASSQIKAGNTEAFF. The DNA of the CDR3 is TGTGCCAGCAGCCAGATTAAAGCAGGGAACACTGAAGCTTTCTTT.

The chain carries TRBV5-1 and TRBJ2-1, with D perhaps matching TRBD1 (5 bases). Germline V gene sequence: CDR1 SGHRS, CDR2 YFSETQ. Trimming took 7 bases from V and 0 from J, leaving 14 bases between them. The CDR3 sequence is 15 residues long. CDR3 in amino acids: CASSSRTSSYNEQFF. The CDR3 DNA sequence: TGCGCCAGCTCATCGCGGACAAGCTCCTACAATGAGCAGTTCTTC.

The chain recombines TRBV6-2 or TRBV6-3 with TRBJ1-5; 7 bases fit TRBD1. V lost 5 bases to trimming and J lost 4 bases; unmatched junction nucleotides: 5. This CDR3 has 14 residues. Per germline, CDR1 MNHEY and CDR2 SVGEGT. Here the CDR3 reads CASSQTGPNQPQHF. The CDR3 DNA follows: TGTGCCAGCAGTCAGACAGGGCCGAATCAGCCCCAGCATTTT.

The V gene is TRBV28, the J gene TRBJ1-1; D gene uncertain. Germline CDR1 reads MDHEN; CDR2 reads SYDVKM. The CDR3 runs 15 residues. With 2 bases removed from V and 2 bases from J, the gap between germline ends came to 12 bases. CDR3 sequence (DNA): TGTGCCAGCAGTTTACGAGGGTACAGCAACACTGAAGCTTTCTTT. Translated, it gives CASSLRGYSNTEAFF.

In its sample, this clone was seen once. The chain employs TRBV28 and TRBJ1-2; 7 bases agree with TRBD1. Germline assignment: CDR1 MDHEN and CDR2 SYDVKM. The CDR3 is 14 amino acids. After removal of 8 bases from V and 4 bases from J, the junction contained 10 bases not matched to a gene. This CDR3 is CASLGGQTLYGYTF. In nucleotides, the CDR3 is TGTGCCAGCCTAGGGGGCCAGACCCTCTATGGCTACACCTTC.

The V gene is TRBV5-4, the J gene TRBJ1-2; tentatively, D is TRBD1 (5 bases). The CDR3 contains 13 residues. Trimming took off 0 bases at V and 3 bases at J, with 6 bases between the two ends. In germline, CDR1 is SGHNT, CDR2 YYREEE (reference sequence). CDR3 amino acids: CASSLEGDYGYTF. The CDR3 DNA sequence: TGTGCCAGCAGCTTGGAAGGGGACTATGGCTACACCTTC.

This sequence joins TRBV7-9 and TRBJ2-1; D not certain. V lost 1 base and J 5 bases, leaving 6 bases between the germline ends. Germline values: CDR1 SEHNR, CDR2 FQNEAQ (reference sequence). The CDR3 loop spans 13 amino acids. CDR3: CASSLVPDNEQFF. The CDR3 nucleotides are TGTGCCAGCAGCTTAGTACCGGACAATGAGCAGTTCTTC. Variable domain in full (rest from reference TRBV7-9 and TRBJ2-1): DTGVSQNPRHKITKRGQNVTFRCDPISEHNRLYWYRQTLGQGPEFLTYFQNEAQLEKSRLLSDRFSAERPKGSFSTLEIQRTEQGDSAMYLCASSLVPDNEQFFGPGTRLTVL.

The chain carries TRBV19 and TRBJ1-1; TRBD1 matches at 12 bases. This CDR3 comprises 14 residues. Germline values: CDR1 LNHDA, CDR2 SQIVND (reference sequence). Unmatched junction bases numbered 6, after V lost 7 bases and J lost 6 bases. The CDR3 region is CASNRDRGLSEAFF. The DNA of the CDR3 is TGTGCCAGTAACCGGGACAGGGGGCTCTCTGAAGCTTTCTTT.

The V call is TRBV5-1, the J call TRBJ1-2, with D perhaps TRBD1 (5 bases). The V gene's germline CDR1 is SGHRS and CDR2 YFSETQ. This CDR3 has 15 residues. V lost 5 bases and J 0 bases, leaving 14 bases between the germline ends. Here the CDR3 reads CASSLGGIANYGYTF. In DNA form, the CDR3 reads TGCGCCAGCAGTCTGGGGGGGATCGCTAACTATGGCTACACCTTC. Supplemented by reference TRBV5-1 and TRBJ1-2, the full variable domain reads KAGVTQTPRYLIKTRGQQVTLSCSPISGHRSVSWYQQTPGQGLQFLFEYFSETQRNKGNFPGRFSGRQFSNSRSEMNVSTLELGDSALYLCASSLGGIANYGYTFGSGTRLTVV.

V and J are TRBV7-3 and TRBJ1-1, with no clear D. Trimming stripped 3 bases from V and 3 bases from J, with 8 bases between. Germline V CDR1 and CDR2: SGHTA, FQGTGA. The CDR3 length is 13 residues. The CDR3 bases are TGTGCCAGCAGCTTGGCCCCGCACACTGAAGCTTTCTTT. Encoded protein: CASSLAPHTEAFF.

The chain is built from TRBV7-9 and TRBJ1-1; D not certain. The V and J ends lost 4 bases and 7 bases respectively, with 10 bases between them. Per germline, CDR1 SEHNR and CDR2 FQNEAQ (reference sequence). The length of the CDR3 is 12 residues. The CDR3 reads CASSSPPGEAFF. CDR3 DNA sequence: TGTGCCAGCAGCTCCCCCCCGGGTGAAGCTTTCTTT. Supplemented by reference TRBV7-9 and TRBJ1-1, the full variable domain reads DTGVSQNPRHKITKRGQNVTFRCDPISEHNRLYWYRQTLGQGPEFLTYFQNEAQLEKSRLLSDRFSAERPKGSFSTLEIQRTEQGDSAMYLCASSSPPGEAFFGQGTRLTVV.

V is TRBV6-5 and J is TRBJ1-1; 8 bases fit TRBD1. The junction had 6 bases not matched to a gene; V was cut back by 4 bases and J by 8 bases. The germline CDR1 and CDR2 sequences are MNHEY and SVGAGI. This CDR3 spans 13 amino acids. As DNA, the CDR3 is TGTGCCAGCAGTTCCACTCACAGGGGGGAAGCTTTCTTT. This translates into CASSSTHRGEAFF.